This TCR beta chain was recovered during a study of T cells after yellow fever vaccination. Overall study findings and caveats: Post-booster repertoires contained most primary-vaccination clones again (about 95% CD4, 88% CD8). Peaking on day 5 versus 15, the secondary response was faster but weaker. Abundant clonotypes (contaminants from the bulk population) could be present in FACS-sorted repertoires. A minor fraction of clonotypes spanned both CD4 and CD8 compartments.

At least ten counts were recorded for this clonotype. As yet, its antigen is unknown. Using its own MiXCR run on the 5' RACE reads, TCRdb lists one record per CDR3 protein. This sample has about 340,000 distinct CDR3 sequences, with 3% to 4.5% found just once. This CDR3 spans 15 amino acids. Germline assignment: CDR1 SEHNR and CDR2 FQNEAQ (reference sequence). Losses at the gene ends were 4 bases for V and 1 base for J; bases not matched to a gene: 3. The material was PBMCs, obtained 5 days after the yellow fever booster vaccination. This sequence was found in a man aged 18 to 29 who received the YFV17D yellow fever vaccine. The chain uses TRBV7-9 and TRBJ1-5, with 8 bases that match TRBD1. CDR3 coding DNA: TGTGCCAGCAGCTGGGGACAGGCAAGCAATCAGCCCCAGCATTTT. Encoded protein: CASSWGQASNQPQHF.